The 28 T cell receptor beta chains below were found in one sample sequenced in a study of molecular identifiers for immune sequencing clone quantification. TCRdb processed the PCR reads anew with MiXCR; each CDR3 protein has one entry. The sample lists about 510,000 distinct CDR3 sequences, 20% to 25% occurring once. Sequenced: naive CD8+ T cells from blood, with Jurkat cell RNA spiked in. As for subset: FACS-sorted CD8+CD4-CCR7+CD45RA+ naive T cells. These receptors all come from a human donor in good health. Some libraries in this study had Jurkat cell RNA spiked in.

This clonotype came up many times. This chain links TRBV5-1 with TRBJ2-3; TRBD1 aligns across 7 bases. The V and J ends lost 1 base and 6 bases, in that order; junction bases with no gene match: 8. Germline CDR1 SGHRS, CDR2 YFSETQ. The CDR3 has 15 amino acids. The CDR3 DNA sequence: TGCGCCAGCAGCTTGCTGGGACAGTGGGACGATACGCAGTATTTT. This translates into CASSLLGQWDDTQYF.

The chain couples TRBV30 to TRBJ2-5; TRBD1 agrees at 7 bases. There are 16 residues in the CDR3. V lost 0 bases, J lost 2 bases, and 9 bases stayed unmatched. Germline lookup yields CDR1 GTSNPN and CDR2 SVGIG (reference sequence). CDR3 residues: CAWSVRDRLLQETQYF. The CDR3 nucleotides are TGTGCCTGGAGTGTACGGGACAGACTCTTACAAGAGACCCAGTACTTC.

This chain connects TRBV27 to TRBJ2-1; D not certain. Trimming cost V 3 bases and J 4 bases, with 10 bases left between them. The CDR3 loop spans 14 amino acids. Germline V lookup: CDR1 MNHEY, CDR2 SMNVEV (reference sequence). The CDR3 DNA reads TGTGCCAGCAGTTTGGCGACCGATTACAATGAGCAGTTCTTC. Its protein product is CASSLATDYNEQFF.

With regard to this clonotype: A read error is possible here, since a much larger clone lies one base away. The chain combines TRBV20-1 with TRBJ2-7; D remains ambiguous. CDR3 length equals 15 residues. From germline, CDR1 is DFQATT and CDR2 SNEGSKA (reference sequence). V was pared by 1 base and J by 3 bases, with 16 bases between. The CDR3 region has the DNA TGCAGTGCTAGAGGCCGCGACACGTTTATCTACGAGCAGTACTTC. Its translation: CSARGRDTFIYEQYF.

Only a few counts were recorded for this clonotype. Germline and junction disagree at one end, which may indicate a read error. The V call is TRBV28, the J call TRBJ2-7; D is undetermined. The CDR3 is 13 amino acids. Germline assignment: CDR1 MDHEN and CDR2 SYDVKM. CDR3 residues: CASGLPDSYEQYF. The CDR3 region has the DNA TGTGCCAGCGGTTTGCCCGACTCCTACGAGCAGTACTTC.

In its sample, this clonotype was seen many times. The rearrangement joins TRBV29-1 to TRBJ1-1; D unresolved. Germline CDR1 SQVTM, CDR2 ANQGSEA. The CDR3 length is 11 residues. Trimming stripped 4 bases from V and 1 base from J, with 4 bases between. CDR3 DNA: TGCAGCGTTGTAGCGAACACTGAAGCTTTCTTT. This encodes CSVVANTEAFF. Complete variable domain (other parts from reference TRBV29-1 and TRBJ1-1): SAVISQKPSRDICQRGTSLTIQCQVDSQVTMMFWYRQQPGQSLTLIATANQGSEATYESGFVIDKFPISRPNLTFSTLTVSNMSPEDSSIYLCSVVANTEAFFGQGTRLTVV.

This clonotype was observed a handful of times. The DNA of the CDR3 is TGTGCCAGCAGTTTGAAAGGAGGCGCCTATGGCTACACCTTC. Protein product: CASSLKGGAYGYTF. V gene TRBV12-3 or TRBV12-4 combines with J gene TRBJ1-2; D remains ambiguous. V gave up 3 bases and J gave up 4 bases, with 12 bases separating them. This CDR3 contains 14 residues.

This clonotype was picked up a small number of times. V usage is TRBV20-1 and J usage is TRBJ1-1, with D hard to call. The CDR3 sequence is 10 residues long. The germline V gene encodes CDR1 DFQATT and CDR2 SNEGSKA (reference sequence). V lost 0 bases and J lost 9, with 5 bases in between. The CDR3 region is CSARDFQAFF. The CDR3 coding sequence is TGCAGTGCTAGAGATTTTCAAGCTTTCTTT.

This sequence joins TRBV27 and TRBJ2-7, with 7 bases identical to TRBD1. There are 14 residues in the CDR3. The germline V gene encodes CDR1 MNHEY and CDR2 SMNVEV (reference sequence). J was trimmed by 3 bases and V by 6 bases; bases with no gene match: 8. DNA of the CDR3: TGTGCCAGCAGCCAAAGGGACAGCGTCTACGAGCAGTACTTC. It translates to CASSQRDSVYEQYF.

There are many counts of this clonotype. The genes are TRBV6-5 and TRBJ2-3; TRBD2 aligns across 10 bases. Germline V gene data show CDR1 as MNHEY and CDR2 as SVGAGI. The CDR3 is 17 residues long. Losses at the gene ends were 0 bases for V and 1 base for J; bases not matched to a gene: 4. The CDR3 is CASSYSSLAGGTDTQYF. CDR3 sequence (DNA): TGTGCCAGCAGTTACTCGAGTCTAGCGGGGGGCACAGATACGCAGTATTTT.

This clonotype was seen a handful of times. This chain connects TRBV3-1 to TRBJ2-3; 7 bases agree with TRBD1. Looked up from germline, CDR1 is LGHDT and CDR2 is YNNKEL (reference sequence). V was pared by 0 bases and J by 5 bases, with 17 bases of the junction left unmatched. CDR3 length equals 19 residues. The CDR3 nucleotides read TGTGCCAGCAGCCAAGAAAGGGCTGTGGCAGGGGGATTCGGAGATACGCAGTATTTT. Protein: CASSQERAVAGGFGDTQYF.

This clonotype occurred many times. The V gene is TRBV5-5, the J gene TRBJ2-1, with a weak D call TRBD1 (5 bases). Deletions cut 1 base from V and 2 bases from J, with 13 bases between. Germline values: CDR1 SGHKS, CDR2 YYEKEE (reference sequence). CDR3 length equals 16 residues. As DNA, the CDR3 is TGTGCCAGCAGCTTGAAGGGGCTACCTACCTACAATGAGCAGTTCTTC. Translated, it gives CASSLKGLPTYNEQFF. The complete variable domain, with remaining parts taken from reference TRBV5-5 and TRBJ2-1, reads DAGVTQSPTHLIKTRGQQVTLRCSPISGHKSVSWYQQVLGQGPQFIFQYYEKEERGRGNFPDRFSARQFPNYSSELNVNALLLGDSALYLCASSLKGLPTYNEQFFGPGTRLTVL.

This clonotype was picked up many times. V usage is TRBV28 and J usage is TRBJ1-3, with D possibly TRBD1 on 6 matching bases. This CDR3 is built from 14 residues. CDR1 is MDHEN, CDR2 SYDVKM, per germline. V dropped 3 bases and J dropped 4 bases, with 10 bases sitting between them. The CDR3 DNA reads TGTGCCAGCAGTTTCCGCGGGACAGGAAACACCATATATTTT. Translating gives CASSFRGTGNTIYF.

On this clonotype itself: A clone one base away is much larger, so this may be a read error. The chain has TRBV9 and TRBJ2-1, with D tentatively TRBD1 (6 bases). The CDR3 length is 17 residues. The V gene's germline CDR1 is SGDLS and CDR2 YYNGEE. The CDR3 region has the DNA TGTGCCAGCAGCTCGAAAAGAGGAGACAGGTCCTCCAATGAGCAGTTCTTC. It codes for CASSSKRGDRSSNEQFF.

This clonotype was recorded a few times. The chain uses TRBV5-1 and TRBJ2-1; the match to TRBD2 covers 9 bases. Germline CDR1 is SGHRS and CDR2 is YFSETQ. The CDR3 totals 16 residues. J gave up 3 bases and V 1 base, and 5 bases lay outside the gene matches. CDR3 loop: CASSLFASGDYNEQFF. CDR3 DNA: TGCGCCAGCAGCTTGTTTGCTAGCGGGGACTACAATGAGCAGTTCTTC.

The rearrangement links TRBV9 to TRBJ1-1, with 7 bases identical to TRBD1. The CDR3 totals 13 residues. Trimming took 2 bases from V and 7 from J; bases not matched to a gene: 5. The germline CDR1 and CDR2 sequences are SGDLS and YYNGEE. The CDR3 region has the DNA TGTGCCAGCAGCGTCACAGGGGAGTATGAAGCTTTCTTT. This sequence encodes CASSVTGEYEAFF. The full variable domain, rest sourced from reference TRBV9 and TRBJ1-1, is DSGVTQTPKHLITATGQRVTLRCSPRSGDLSVYWYQQSLDQGLQFLIQYYNGEERAKGNILERFSAQQFPDLHSELNLSSLELGDSALYFCASSVTGEYEAFFGQGTRLTVV.

This sequence joins TRBV12-3 or TRBV12-4 and TRBJ1-1, with TRBD1 identical over 7 bases. With 5 bases clipped from V and 0 bases from J, the junction kept 3 bases outside the gene matches. The CDR3 has 14 residues. Written as DNA, the CDR3 is TGTGCCAGCAGTGGGACAGCCTTGAACACTGAAGCTTTCTTT. It translates to CASSGTALNTEAFF.

At least ten counts were recorded for this clonotype. This chain joins TRBV27 and TRBJ2-7; the match to TRBD2 covers 10 bases. Per germline, CDR1 MNHEY and CDR2 SMNVEV (reference sequence). Losses at the gene ends were 5 bases for V and 4 bases for J; bases not matched to a gene: 5. This CDR3 is 14 amino acids long. CDR3 residues: CASSPSGSQYEQYF. CDR3 nucleotides: TGTGCCAGCAGTCCTAGCGGGAGTCAGTACGAGCAGTACTTC.

This clonotype was seen a few times. The chain carries TRBV6-5 and TRBJ1-4; TRBD1 is a possible D gene (5 bases). CDR1 and CDR2 (germline): MNHEY, SVGAGI. The V and J ends lost 2 bases and 8 bases respectively, with 12 bases between them. The CDR3 spans 14 residues. The CDR3 region has the DNA TGTGCCAGCAGTTACCGGGTCAGGGCGGAAAAACTGTTTTTT. Protein: CASSYRVRAEKLFF.

This clonotype was detected a few times. V is TRBV6-1 and J is TRBJ1-4; a possible D gene is TRBD1 (6 bases). The germline CDR1 and CDR2 sequences are MNHNS and SASEGT. V was clipped by 6 bases and J by 7 bases, with 18 bases between them. The CDR3 extends over 15 amino acids. CDR3 sequence: CASSLDRSLSEKLFF. CDR3 coding DNA: TGTGCCAGCAGCCTAGACAGGTCTCTGAGTGAAAAACTGTTTTTT.

This clonotype showed up just a few times. The rearrangement joins TRBV5-6 to TRBJ2-7, with unresolved D. Trimming took 2 bases from V and 0 from J, leaving 6 bases between them. In germline, CDR1 is SGHDT, CDR2 YYEEEE. This CDR3 contains 13 residues. The chain's CDR3 is CASSFTFSYEQYF. In nucleotides, the CDR3 is TGTGCCAGCAGCTTTACCTTCTCCTACGAGCAGTACTTC.

This clonotype was seen repeatedly, ten times or more. The gene calls are TRBV20-1 and TRBJ1-3; weak D call: TRBD1 (5 bases). The CDR3 runs 15 residues. From germline, CDR1 is DFQATT and CDR2 SNEGSKA (reference sequence). V lost 5 bases and J lost 4, with 18 bases in between. The CDR3 reads CSAWAWSGRGNTIYF. CDR3 bases: TGCAGTGCTTGGGCTTGGTCAGGGAGAGGAAACACCATATATTTT.

This sequence joins TRBV12-5 and TRBJ1-1; 7 positions match TRBD1. Germline CDR1 and CDR2: LGHNT and FRNRAP. V was pared by 0 bases and J by 1 base, with 8 bases of the junction left unmatched. The CDR3 runs to 17 residues. The chain's CDR3 is CASGLVTGTASNTEAFF. The CDR3 DNA reads as TGTGCTAGTGGTTTGGTGACTGGGACAGCCTCGAACACTGAAGCTTTCTTT. The complete variable domain, with remaining parts taken from reference TRBV12-5 and TRBJ1-1, reads DARVTQTPRHKVTEMGQEVTMRCQPILGHNTVFWYRQTMMQGLELLAYFRNRAPLDDSGMPKDRFSAEMPDATLATLKIQPSEPRDSAVYFCASGLVTGTASNTEAFFGQGTRLTVV.

Remarks on this clonotype: A read error is possible here, since a much larger clone lies one base away. This chain uses TRBV4-3 with TRBJ2-7, with D perhaps TRBD1 or TRBD2 (7 bases each). This CDR3 spans 16 amino acids. In germline, CDR1 is LGHNA, CDR2 YSLEER. The V end was cut by 2 bases, the J end by 6 bases, with 20 bases between. In nucleotides, the CDR3 is TGCGCCAGCAGCCAATATCTAGCGGACAGGACCTGCGAGCAGTACTTC. It codes for CASSQYLADRTCEQYF.

This clonotype was detected ten times or more. The V and J genes are TRBV11-2 and TRBJ2-7, with 7 positions matching TRBD2. J gave up 2 bases and V 6 bases, and 7 bases lay outside the gene matches. There are 14 residues in the CDR3. Germline V gives CDR1 SGHAT, CDR2 FQNNGV. CDR3: CASSFGAGAYEQYF. The CDR3 DNA reads TGTGCCAGCAGTTTTGGGGCGGGAGCCTACGAGCAGTACTTC. The full variable domain, completed using reference TRBV11-2 and TRBJ2-7, is EAGVAQSPRYKIIEKRQSVAFWCNPISGHATLYWYQQILGQGPKLLIQFQNNGVVDDSQLPKDRFSAERLKGVDSTLKIQPAKLEDSAVYLCASSFGAGAYEQYFGPGTRLTVT.

The genes are TRBV6-1 and TRBJ2-1, with D perhaps TRBD1 (6 bases). V lost 5 bases to trimming and J lost 1 base, with 12 bases between them. This CDR3 contains 15 residues. In germline, CDR1 is MNHNS, CDR2 SASEGT. This CDR3 is CASSPRDNSYNEQFF. In DNA form, the CDR3 reads TGTGCCAGCAGTCCCAGGGACAATTCCTACAATGAGCAGTTCTTC.

This clonotype was counted many times. The CDR3 loop reads CASSSRASGFQETQYF. The CDR3 DNA is TGTGCCAGCAGCTCGAGGGCTAGCGGGTTCCAAGAGACCCAGTACTTC. This chain connects TRBV5-6 to TRBJ2-5; 8 bases are shared with TRBD2. Germline V lookup: CDR1 SGHDT, CDR2 YYEEEE. V lost 3 bases to trimming and J lost 1 base; unmatched junction nucleotides: 8. This CDR3 is built from 16 residues.

CDR3 residues: CASSLRGQVGELFF. The CDR3 bases are TGTGCCAGCAGTCTTAGGGGGCAAGTCGGGGAGCTGTTTTTT. The chain carries TRBV28 and TRBJ2-2, with 7 bases that match TRBD1. This CDR3 contains 14 residues. The V segment lost 5 bases and the J segment 7 bases; nucleotides outside the gene matches: 7. The germline V gene encodes CDR1 MDHEN and CDR2 SYDVKM. The entire variable domain, with the rest obtained from reference TRBV28 and TRBJ2-2, is as follows: DVKVTQSSRYLVKRTGEKVFLECVQDMDHENMFWYRQDPGLGLRLIYFSYDVKMKEKGDIPEGYSVSREKKERFSLILESASTNQTSMYLCASSLRGQVGELFFGEGSRLTVL.